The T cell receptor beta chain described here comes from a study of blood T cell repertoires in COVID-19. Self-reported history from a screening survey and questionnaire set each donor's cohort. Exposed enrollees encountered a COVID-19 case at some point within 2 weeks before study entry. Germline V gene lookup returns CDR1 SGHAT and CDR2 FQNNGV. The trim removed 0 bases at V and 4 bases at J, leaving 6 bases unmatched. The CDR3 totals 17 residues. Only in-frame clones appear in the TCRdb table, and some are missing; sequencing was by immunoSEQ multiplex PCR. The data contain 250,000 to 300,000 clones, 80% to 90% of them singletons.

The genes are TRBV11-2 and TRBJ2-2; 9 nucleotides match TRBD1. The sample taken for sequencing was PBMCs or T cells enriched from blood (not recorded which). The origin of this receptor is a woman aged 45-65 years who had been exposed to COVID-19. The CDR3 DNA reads TGTGCCAGCAGCTTAGAAGGGACAGGGCTCGGCACCGGGGAGCTGTTTTTT. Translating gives CASSLEGTGLGTGELFF.